The 16 T cell receptor beta chains listed next were all sequenced from one sample in a study of T cell changes during pregnancy in multiple sclerosis. Generated by immunoSEQ multiplex PCR, the TCRdb table keeps only in-frame clones and is missing some. The sample records under 75,000 clones, about nine tenths being singletons. Sequenced material: CD4+ T cells from peripheral blood mononuclear cells, taken after pregnancy. These receptors originate from a female donor with multiple sclerosis, enrolled in a pregnancy study.

The V and J genes are TRBV28 and TRBJ2-7; weak D call: TRBD1 (5 bases). Germline-derived CDR1 and CDR2 are MDHEN and SYDVKM. The germline V and J ends were trimmed by 5 bases and 7 bases, with 15 bases remaining between them. The CDR3 covers 13 residues. The CDR3 protein is CASSPPRGPEQYF. The CDR3 DNA is TGTGCCAGCAGTCCCCCTAGGGGTCCGGAGCAGTACTTC.

The chain uses TRBV7-6 and TRBJ2-2, with D possibly being TRBD2 (7 bases). V lost 5 bases, J lost 7 bases, and 17 bases lay in between. The CDR3 consists of 15 residues. From germline, CDR1 is SGHVS and CDR2 FNYEAQ. DNA of the CDR3: TGTGCCAGCAGCCCTTCACAGGGCGGGAGCGGGGAGCTGTTTTTT. Protein product: CASSPSQGGSGELFF. The full variable domain, its missing parts supplied by reference TRBV7-6 and TRBJ2-2, is GAGVSQSPRYKVTKRGQDVALRCDPISGHVSLYWYRQALGQGPEFLTYFNYEAQQDKSGLPNDRFSAERPEGSISTLTIQRTEQRDSAMYRCASSPSQGGSGELFFGEGSRLTVL.

The gene calls are TRBV19 and TRBJ2-2; the D gene is possibly TRBD1 (5 bases). The CDR3 extends over 15 amino acids. The V end lost 3 bases, the J end lost 2 bases, and 10 bases lay between the germline ends. Germline CDR1 and CDR2: LNHDA and SQIVND (reference sequence). The CDR3 region has the DNA TGTGCCAGTAGTATGGGCAGGGCTAACACCGGGGAGCTGTTTTTT. Translation gives CASSMGRANTGELFF.

This chain uses TRBV2 with TRBJ2-7, with 12 bases matching TRBD1. The CDR3 is 14 amino acids. Germline trimming cut 4 bases from V and 6 bases from J; bases unmatched to any gene: 4. CDR1 and CDR2 from the germline V gene are SNHLY and FYNNEI. CDR3 region: CASSGDRGRGEQYF. In nucleotides, the CDR3 is TGTGCCAGCAGTGGGGACAGGGGGCGAGGCGAGCAGTACTTC.

This chain connects TRBV10-3 to TRBJ1-1; D not certain. This CDR3 region has 12 residues. Trimming removed 10 bases from V and 2 bases from J, with 11 bases in between. The germline gives CDR1 ENHRY, CDR2 SYGVKD. As DNA, the CDR3 is TGTGCCACCAACGGCGGCAACACTGAAGCTTTCTTT. It is translated as CATNGGNTEAFF.

The chain employs TRBV10-3 and TRBJ1-6; D unclear. The CDR3 covers 16 residues. Germline values: CDR1 ENHRY, CDR2 SYGVKD. Trimming took 3 bases from V and 0 from J, leaving 9 bases between them. The CDR3 sequence is CAISEVSGSYNSPLHF. The DNA for the CDR3 is TGTGCCATCAGTGAAGTCTCGGGCTCCTATAATTCACCCCTCCACTTT.

The V and J genes are TRBV21-1 and TRBJ2-1; the listed D gene, TRBD2, was not tested against the DNA. TRBV21-1 is designated a pseudogene. The CDR3 covers 15 residues. CDR3 amino acids: CASSKGPGGSNEQFF. The CDR3 DNA sequence: TGTGCCAGCAGCAAAGGGCCGGGGGGTTCCAATGAGCAGTTCTTC.

The gene calls are TRBV19 and TRBJ2-5; D is possibly TRBD1 (5 bases). This CDR3 is 12 amino acids long. Germline V gene data show CDR1 as LNHDA and CDR2 as SQIVND (reference sequence). Trimming removed 2 bases at V and 5 bases at J, with 6 bases between. The CDR3 nucleotides read TGTGCCAGTAGTATAAAGGGGGAGACCCAGTACTTC. Its translation: CASSIKGETQYF.

This clone was seen once. The CDR3 reads CASRPGRESYGYTF. As DNA, the CDR3 is TGTGCCAGCAGGCCGGGGAGGGAAAGCTATGGCTACACCTTC. This rearrangement joins TRBV2 to TRBJ1-2; D is unresolved. Trimming cost V 6 bases and J 4 bases, with 15 bases left between them. The CDR3 loop spans 14 amino acids. CDR1 and CDR2 from the germline V gene are SNHLY and FYNNEI.

The chain combines TRBV4-2 with TRBJ2-2; 8 positions match TRBD1. Germline V gene data show CDR1 as LGHNA and CDR2 as YNFKEQ. The CDR3 is 16 amino acids. V lost 2 bases, J lost 3 bases, and 5 bases stayed unmatched. CDR3 residues: CASSQPGQGYTGELFF. The CDR3, as DNA: TGTGCCAGCAGCCAACCCGGACAGGGCTACACCGGGGAGCTGTTTTTT.

V gene TRBV19 combines with J gene TRBJ1-1; TRBD1 matches at 7 bases. Per the germline V gene, CDR1 is LNHDA and CDR2 is SQIVND (reference sequence). After removal of 5 bases from V and 6 bases from J, the junction contained 9 bases not matched to a gene. CDR3 size: 14 residues. CDR3 sequence (DNA): TGTGCCAGTAGTTCTCTGACAGGGTCGGCTGAAGCTTTCTTT. Translation: CASSSLTGSAEAFF.

This clone was seen once. The gene calls are TRBV19 and TRBJ2-2; D remains ambiguous. Trimming left V 3 bases short and J 0 bases short, with 5 bases between. This CDR3 is built from 14 residues. Germline CDR1 and CDR2: LNHDA and SQIVND (reference sequence). The DNA of the CDR3 is TGTGCCAGTAGTATCTCCGCGAACACCGGGGAGCTGTTTTTT. Protein sequence: CASSISANTGELFF.

The chain couples TRBV7-3 to TRBJ2-1, with TRBD2 matching 16 bases. The CDR3 loop spans 18 amino acids. V lost 5 bases and J lost 7; bases outside the gene matches: 11. Germline assignment: CDR1 SGHTA and CDR2 FQGTGA. The DNA of the CDR3 is TGTGCCAGCAGCCCCGCCGGGACTAGCGGGGGGGCCTCAAATGAGCAGTTCTTC. Its protein product is CASSPAGTSGGASNEQFF.

The chain carries TRBV6-1 and TRBJ1-2; no clear D. The CDR3 spans 14 residues. Trimming removed 0 bases from V and 4 bases from J, with 9 bases in between. Germline V gene sequence: CDR1 MNHNS, CDR2 SASEGT. The CDR3 protein is CASSEASRPYGYTF. CDR3 sequence (DNA): TGTGCCAGCAGTGAAGCGTCCAGGCCCTATGGCTACACCTTC.

This chain links TRBV5-6 with TRBJ1-2; D is possibly TRBD1 (5 bases). V lost 3 bases to trimming and J lost 4 bases, with 22 bases between them. Germline V gene data show CDR1 as SGHDT and CDR2 as YYEEEE. The CDR3 runs to 17 residues. The CDR3 nucleotides read TGTGCCAGCAGCTCTAACAGGTTAACTGGGGCCCTCTATGGCTACACCTTC. Translated, it gives CASSSNRLTGALYGYTF.

The chain uses TRBV7-3 and TRBJ1-1; D remains ambiguous. The CDR3 consists of 14 residues. The ends were cut back, 6 bases at V and 0 bases at J, with 11 bases in the middle. CDR1 and CDR2 from the germline V gene are SGHTA and FQGTGA. DNA for the CDR3: TGTGCCAGCAGGGACGGACTGATGAACACTGAAGCTTTCTTT. Translation gives CASRDGLMNTEAFF.